Listed below are T cell receptor beta chains from one sample, sequenced in a study of CD8 T cells in Susac syndrome. TCRdb reprocessed the immunoSEQ multiplex PCR reads via MiXCR and lists one record per CDR3 protein. The repertoire consists of approximately 180,000 distinct CDR3 sequences, with about 91% occurring once and the leading ten covering about 0.1%. Sequencing used CD4+ T cells from PBMCs. These receptors were taken from a human donor with Susac syndrome. Each CDR3 is given with its conserved first and last residue. The order of the fields is clone size, V gene, D gene, J gene, CDR3 DNA, CDR3 protein. The D gene is left open where the match is weak. Clone size is stated in some rows and not others, as once, few, many or a class when expanded.

clone size: NA
V gene: TRBV10-3
D gene: NA
J gene: TRBJ2-5
CDR3 DNA: TGTGCCAGCAATGCAGACCTCCAAGAGACCCAGTACTTC
CDR3 protein: CASNADLQETQYF

clone size: NA
V gene: TRBV3-1
D gene: TRBD1
J gene: TRBJ2-1
CDR3 DNA: TGTGCCAGCAGCGAAACTTCAGGGGGTCAAAGCTCCTACAATGAGCAGTTCTTC
CDR3 protein: CASSETSGGQSSYNEQFF

clone size: NA
V gene: TRBV20-1
D gene: NA
J gene: TRBJ1-1
CDR3 DNA: TGCAGTGTCCGGGGGAATGCTGAAGCTTTCTTT
CDR3 protein: CSVRGNAEAFF

clone size: once
V gene: TRBV6-1
D gene: NA
J gene: TRBJ1-1
CDR3 DNA: TGTGCCAGCAGTGAATTTAGAGGGGTTGAAGCTTTCTTT
CDR3 protein: CASSEFRGVEAFF

clone size: NA
V gene: TRBV11-1
D gene: TRBD2
J gene: TRBJ2-2
CDR3 DNA: TGTGCCAGCAGCAAGCGTTCGGGACTAGCGGGAGCTTTCAGAGGGACCGGGGAGCTGTTTTTT
CDR3 protein: CASSKRSGLAGAFRGTGELFF

clone size: NA
V gene: TRBV28
D gene: NA
J gene: TRBJ1-2
CDR3 DNA: TGTGCCAGCAGTTTACGATATGGCTACACCTTC
CDR3 protein: CASSLRYGYTF

clone size: NA
V gene: TRBV7-3
D gene: NA
J gene: TRBJ2-5
CDR3 DNA: TGTGCCAGCAGCTTAGAGAGGAAAGAGACCCAGTACTTC
CDR3 protein: CASSLERKETQYF

clone size: NA
V gene: TRBV18
D gene: NA
J gene: TRBJ1-1
CDR3 DNA: TGTGCCAGCTCCCCGGCAGGGAGTGGCACTGAAGCTTTCTTT
CDR3 protein: CASSPAGSGTEAFF

clone size: NA
V gene: TRBV2
D gene: NA
J gene: TRBJ2-7
CDR3 DNA: TGTGCCAGCAGTTTAGGAGAGGTCTACGAGCAGTACTTC
CDR3 protein: CASSLGEVYEQYF

clone size: NA
V gene: TRBV27
D gene: TRBD1
J gene: TRBJ1-2
CDR3 DNA: TGTGCCAGCAGTTCCAGGGGGCGAGGTGGCTACACCTTC
CDR3 protein: CASSSRGRGGYTF

clone size: NA
V gene: TRBV6-2/TRBV6-3
D gene: NA
J gene: TRBJ2-7
CDR3 DNA: TGTGCCAGCAGTACCCTGGGGCAGGGCGCAGACTACGAGCAGTACTTC
CDR3 protein: CASSTLGQGADYEQYF

clone size: NA
V gene: TRBV29-1
D gene: NA
J gene: TRBJ2-5
CDR3 DNA: TGCAGCGTGACTCGGGGGGAGACCCAGTACTTC
CDR3 protein: CSVTRGETQYF

clone size: NA
V gene: TRBV9
D gene: TRBD1
J gene: TRBJ2-1
CDR3 DNA: TGTGCCAGCAGCATCGGACAGGGGGCAGCTTACAATGAGCAGTTCTTC
CDR3 protein: CASSIGQGAAYNEQFF

clone size: NA
V gene: TRBV28
D gene: NA
J gene: TRBJ2-7
CDR3 DNA: TGTGCCAGCAGTTTACAGGGTCTGGGCTACGAGCAGTACTTC
CDR3 protein: CASSLQGLGYEQYF

clone size: NA
V gene: TRBV6-5
D gene: TRBD2
J gene: TRBJ2-3
CDR3 DNA: TGTGCCAGCAGTTATCGGACTAGTGCCGATACGCAGTATTTT
CDR3 protein: CASSYRTSADTQYF

clone size: NA
V gene: TRBV24-1
D gene: TRBD1
J gene: TRBJ1-1
CDR3 DNA: TGTGCCACCAGTGCCAAAAACAGGGGAGGGAAAACTGAAGCTTTCTTT
CDR3 protein: CATSAKNRGGKTEAFF

clone size: NA
V gene: TRBV5-1
D gene: TRBD1
J gene: TRBJ2-7
CDR3 DNA: TGCGCCAGCAGCTTAGACAGGGGAGGTACCTACGAGCAGTACTTC
CDR3 protein: CASSLDRGGTYEQYF

clone size: once
V gene: TRBV9
D gene: TRBD2
J gene: TRBJ2-7
CDR3 DNA: TGTGCCAGCAGCGTAGGCGGAGCGGGGCCCTACGAGCAGTACTTC
CDR3 protein: CASSVGGAGPYEQYF

clone size: once
V gene: TRBV12-3/TRBV12-4
D gene: NA
J gene: TRBJ2-7
CDR3 DNA: TGTGCCAGCAGTTTGGGGGAGCAGACAGGCTACGAGCAGTACTTC
CDR3 protein: CASSLGEQTGYEQYF

clone size: NA
V gene: TRBV20-1
D gene: NA
J gene: TRBJ2-3
CDR3 DNA: TGCAGTGCTAGGGGGGGGCACAGGGAAAACACAGATACGCAGTATTTT
CDR3 protein: CSARGGHRENTDTQYF

clone size: once
V gene: TRBV9
D gene: TRBD2
J gene: TRBJ2-5
CDR3 DNA: TGTGCCAGCAGCGTCCTTCCTCGACACCCCGGGACTAGCGGGAGAGAGGAGACCCAGTACTTC
CDR3 protein: CASSVLPRHPGTSGREETQYF

clone size: once
V gene: TRBV7-9
D gene: TRBD2
J gene: TRBJ2-3
CDR3 DNA: TGTGCCAGCACCCAGGGACTAGCGGGAAACACCAAAGGCACAGATACGCAGTATTTT
CDR3 protein: CASTQGLAGNTKGTDTQYF

clone size: NA
V gene: TRBV20-1
D gene: NA
J gene: TRBJ2-1
CDR3 DNA: TGCAGTGCTAGAGAAAGGGGGGCCTGGTTCAATGAGCAGTTCTTC
CDR3 protein: CSARERGAWFNEQFF

clone size: once
V gene: TRBV2
D gene: NA
J gene: TRBJ1-2
CDR3 DNA: TGTGCCAGCAAGTCTCAGGGGTCGGGAGGCTACACCTTC
CDR3 protein: CASKSQGSGGYTF

clone size: NA
V gene: TRBV7-9
D gene: NA
J gene: TRBJ2-7
CDR3 DNA: TGTGCCAGCAGCTTAGCGGGATTCGAGCAGTACTTC
CDR3 protein: CASSLAGFEQYF

clone size: NA
V gene: TRBV3-1
D gene: NA
J gene: TRBJ2-2
CDR3 DNA: TGTGCCAGCAGCCAACGGTCCGATGCTATCACCGGGGAGCTGTTTTTT
CDR3 protein: CASSQRSDAITGELFF

clone size: NA
V gene: TRBV27
D gene: NA
J gene: TRBJ2-5
CDR3 DNA: TGTGCCAGCAAAAGGTTGTTTGGGACACAAGAGACCCAGTACTTC
CDR3 protein: CASKRLFGTQETQYF

clone size: NA
V gene: TRBV27
D gene: NA
J gene: TRBJ1-5
CDR3 DNA: TGTGCCAGCAGTTACAATTTCGGGGGGAATCAGCCCCAGCATTTT
CDR3 protein: CASSYNFGGNQPQHF

clone size: NA
V gene: TRBV18
D gene: NA
J gene: TRBJ1-1
CDR3 DNA: TGTGCCAGCTCACTCGACGGTATGAACACTGAAGCTTTCTTT
CDR3 protein: CASSLDGMNTEAFF

clone size: NA
V gene: TRBV11-2
D gene: TRBD2
J gene: TRBJ2-5
CDR3 DNA: TGTGCCAGCAGCTGGGGGACTAGCTCCATTCAAGAGACCCAGTACTTC
CDR3 protein: CASSWGTSSIQETQYF

clone size: NA
V gene: TRBV19
D gene: NA
J gene: TRBJ2-7
CDR3 DNA: TGTGCCAGTAGGACGGACACTGCCTCCTACGAGCAGTACTTC
CDR3 protein: CASRTDTASYEQYF

clone size: once
V gene: TRBV27
D gene: NA
J gene: TRBJ1-5
CDR3 DNA: TGTGCCAGCACCGGCGGTCATGGTCAGCCCCAGCATTTT
CDR3 protein: CASTGGHGQPQHF

clone size: NA
V gene: TRBV11-2
D gene: NA
J gene: TRBJ2-5
CDR3 DNA: TGTGCCAGCAGCTTTCGACAGCTCCAAGAGACCCAGTACTTC
CDR3 protein: CASSFRQLQETQYF

clone size: NA
V gene: TRBV3-1
D gene: TRBD1
J gene: TRBJ1-2
CDR3 DNA: TGTGCCAGCAGCCCCGGGACAGGGGGATTTGGCTACACCTTC
CDR3 protein: CASSPGTGGFGYTF

clone size: NA
V gene: TRBV10-3
D gene: TRBD1
J gene: TRBJ1-1
CDR3 DNA: TGTGCCATCAGGAAGCCGGGACAGGGCAACACTGAAGCTTTCTTT
CDR3 protein: CAIRKPGQGNTEAFF

clone size: NA
V gene: TRBV19
D gene: TRBD1
J gene: TRBJ2-5
CDR3 DNA: TGTGCCAGACAGGGGATATTGGAGACCCAGTACTTC
CDR3 protein: CARQGILETQYF

clone size: once
V gene: TRBV5-4
D gene: TRBD1
J gene: TRBJ2-5
CDR3 DNA: TGTGCCAGCAGCCGCATAGACAGGGACCAAGAGACCCAGTACTTC
CDR3 protein: CASSRIDRDQETQYF

clone size: NA
V gene: TRBV5-6
D gene: NA
J gene: TRBJ1-2
CDR3 DNA: TGTGCCAGCAGCTTGGTGTCCGGACAGATTTCCTATGGCTACACCTTC
CDR3 protein: CASSLVSGQISYGYTF

clone size: once
V gene: TRBV12-5
D gene: NA
J gene: TRBJ2-7
CDR3 DNA: TGTGCTAGTGGTCCTGAAGGGGGAGCCTCCTACGAGCAGTACTTC
CDR3 protein: CASGPEGGASYEQYF

clone size: NA
V gene: TRBV15
D gene: NA
J gene: TRBJ1-4
CDR3 DNA: TGTGCCACCAGCAGAGGACAGGATACTGAAAAACTGTTTTTT
CDR3 protein: CATSRGQDTEKLFF

clone size: NA
V gene: TRBV11-2
D gene: NA
J gene: TRBJ1-2
CDR3 DNA: TGTGCCAGCAGCCCCCAGCAGACCAACTATGGCTACACCTTC
CDR3 protein: CASSPQQTNYGYTF

clone size: NA
V gene: TRBV30
D gene: NA
J gene: TRBJ1-1
CDR3 DNA: TGTGCCTGGAGTGGAGGACAGCCAAGCACTGAAGCTTTCTTT
CDR3 protein: CAWSGGQPSTEAFF

clone size: few
V gene: TRBV5-1
D gene: TRBD1
J gene: TRBJ2-7
CDR3 DNA: TGCGCCAGCCGGGACAGCCCCTACGAGCAGTACTTC
CDR3 protein: CASRDSPYEQYF

clone size: NA
V gene: TRBV7-2
D gene: NA
J gene: TRBJ2-1
CDR3 DNA: TGTGCCAGCAGCTCAAAACTAGCTATCAACAATGAGCAGTTCTTC
CDR3 protein: CASSSKLAINNEQFF

clone size: once
V gene: TRBV28
D gene: NA
J gene: TRBJ1-3
CDR3 DNA: TGTGCCAGCAGCCACGGGGGGCCCTCTGGAAACACCATATATTTT
CDR3 protein: CASSHGGPSGNTIYF

clone size: NA
V gene: TRBV2
D gene: NA
J gene: TRBJ2-7
CDR3 DNA: TGTGCCAGCAGTGAAGAACAAATGGTTTTGGGCTACGAGCAGTACTTC
CDR3 protein: CASSEEQMVLGYEQYF